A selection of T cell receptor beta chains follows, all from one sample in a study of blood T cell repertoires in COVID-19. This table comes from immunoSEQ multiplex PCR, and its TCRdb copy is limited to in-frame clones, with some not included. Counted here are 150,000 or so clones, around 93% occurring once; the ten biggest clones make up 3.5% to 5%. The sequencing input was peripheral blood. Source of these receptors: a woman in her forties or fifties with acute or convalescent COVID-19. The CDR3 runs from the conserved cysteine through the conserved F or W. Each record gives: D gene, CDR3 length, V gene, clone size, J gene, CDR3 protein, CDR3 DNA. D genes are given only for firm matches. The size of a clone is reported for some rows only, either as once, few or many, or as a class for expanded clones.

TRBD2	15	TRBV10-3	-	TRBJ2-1	CAISSGRASSNEQFF	TGTGCCATCAGTAGTGGGAGGGCCTCAAGCAATGAGCAGTTCTTC
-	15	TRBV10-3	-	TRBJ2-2	CATLLRLGGTGELFF	TGTGCCACCCTACTCAGATTGGGGGGCACCGGGGAGCTGTTTTTT
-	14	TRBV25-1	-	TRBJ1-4	CASSGDTTNEKLFF	TGTGCCAGCAGCGGGGACACAACTAATGAAAAACTGTTTTTT
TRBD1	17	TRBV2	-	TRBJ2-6	CASKEPGQGGGANVLTF	TGTGCCAGCAAAGAGCCGGGACAGGGAGGAGGGGCCAACGTCCTGACTTTC
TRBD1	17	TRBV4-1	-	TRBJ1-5	CASSQQGQGGSNQPQHF	TGCGCCAGCAGCCAACAGGGACAGGGTGGGAGCAATCAGCCCCAGCATTTT
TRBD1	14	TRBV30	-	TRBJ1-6	CAWRGQGGNSPLHF	TGTGCCTGGAGGGGACAGGGAGGAAATTCACCCCTCCACTTT
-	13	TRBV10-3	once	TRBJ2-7	CAISDISQGWQYF	TGTGCCATCAGTGATATTAGCCAGGGGTGGCAGTACTTC
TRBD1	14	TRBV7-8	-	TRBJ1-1	CASSSDRETTEAFF	TGTGCCAGCAGCTCCGACAGGGAGACCACTGAAGCTTTCTTT
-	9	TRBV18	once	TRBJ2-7	CASSPGGYF	TGTGCCAGCTCACCCGGGGGGTACTTC
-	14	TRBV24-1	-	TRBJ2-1	CATSDPPPVNEQFF	TGTGCCACCAGTGACCCTCCCCCGGTCAATGAGCAGTTCTTC
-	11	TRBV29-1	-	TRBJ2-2	CSVDRTGELFF	TGCAGCGTCGACAGAACCGGGGAGCTGTTTTTT
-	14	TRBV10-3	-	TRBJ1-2	CAISAGVGDYGYTF	TGTGCCATCAGTGCGGGGGTGGGGGACTATGGCTACACCTTC
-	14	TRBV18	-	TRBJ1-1	CASSPLAEGGEAFF	TGTGCCAGCTCACCGCTAGCAGAGGGTGGGGAAGCTTTCTTT
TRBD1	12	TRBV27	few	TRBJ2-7	CYSDRDPYEQYF	TGTTACAGCGACAGGGACCCCTACGAGCAGTACTTC
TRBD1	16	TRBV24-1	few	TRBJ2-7	CATSDLPPGQGGEQYF	TGTGCCACCAGTGATTTACCCCCCGGACAGGGAGGAGAGCAGTACTTC
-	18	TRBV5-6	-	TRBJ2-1	CASEQGQRGFEPYNEQFF	TGTGCCAGCGAACAAGGACAGCGAGGGTTCGAACCCTACAATGAGCAGTTCTTC
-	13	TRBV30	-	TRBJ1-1	CAWSRSTVTEAFF	TGTGCCTGGAGTCGCTCGACAGTCACTGAAGCTTTCTTT
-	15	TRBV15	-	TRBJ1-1	CATSRDKNSNTEAFF	TGTGCCACCAGCAGAGATAAAAATTCGAACACTGAAGCTTTCTTT
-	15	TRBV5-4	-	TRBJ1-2	CASSSKTDSTYGYTF	TGTGCCAGCAGCTCTAAGACAGATTCAACTTATGGCTACACCTTC
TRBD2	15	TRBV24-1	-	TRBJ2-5	CATSDLSGGGETQYF	TGTGCCACCAGTGATCTCTCGGGGGGAGGGGAGACCCAGTACTTC
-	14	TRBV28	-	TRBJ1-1	CASSLGAGNTEAFF	TGTGCCAGCAGTTTAGGAGCGGGGAACACTGAAGCTTTCTTT
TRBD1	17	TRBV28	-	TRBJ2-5	CASSPPTGGLFRETQYF	TGTGCCAGCAGTCCCCCGACAGGGGGACTCTTTCGGGAGACCCAGTACTTC
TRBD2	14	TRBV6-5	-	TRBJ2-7	CASVTSVTAYEQYF	TGTGCCAGCGTTACTAGCGTAACGGCCTACGAGCAGTACTTC
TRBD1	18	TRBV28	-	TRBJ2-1	CASSLWKGTGGLNNEQFF	TGTGCCAGCAGTTTATGGAAAGGGACAGGGGGCCTGAACAATGAGCAGTTCTTC
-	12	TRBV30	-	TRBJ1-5	CAWNTGNQPQHF	TGTGCCTGGAACACCGGGAATCAGCCCCAGCATTTT
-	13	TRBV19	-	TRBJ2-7	CASSLSGTSEQYF	TGTGCCAGTAGTTTATCCGGGACAAGCGAGCAGTACTTC
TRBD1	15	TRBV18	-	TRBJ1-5	CASSTRTGGNQPQHF	TGTGCCAGCTCAACCCGGACAGGGGGCAATCAGCCCCAGCATTTT
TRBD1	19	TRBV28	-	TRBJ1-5	CASSSLTILQGVDNQPQHF	TGTGCCAGCAGTTCTCTTACAATCCTGCAGGGGGTAGACAATCAGCCCCAGCATTTT
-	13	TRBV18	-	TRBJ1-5	CASSPGGNQPQHF	TGTGCCAGCTCGCCGGGGGGCAATCAGCCCCAGCATTTT
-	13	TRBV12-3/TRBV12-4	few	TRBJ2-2	CASSFSAAGELFF	TGTGCCAGCAGTTTTAGTGCCGCCGGGGAGCTGTTTTTT
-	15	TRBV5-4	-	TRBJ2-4	CASRRDASPKNIQYF	TGTGCCAGCAGACGCGACGCTAGTCCCAAAAACATTCAGTACTTC
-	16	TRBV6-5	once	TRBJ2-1	CASSYNPGVSGNEQFF	TGTGCCAGCAGTTACAACCCAGGGGTCTCGGGCAATGAGCAGTTCTTC
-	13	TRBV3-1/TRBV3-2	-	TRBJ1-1	CASSQYRDTEAFF	TGTGCCAGCAGCCAATACAGGGACACTGAAGCTTTCTTT
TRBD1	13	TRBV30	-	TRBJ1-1	CAWSRTGGTEAFF	TGTGCCTGGAGTCGGACAGGGGGCACTGAAGCTTTCTTT
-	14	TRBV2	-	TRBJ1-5	CASRGPGTDQPQHF	TGTGCCAGCAGGGGTCCAGGGACTGATCAGCCCCAGCATTTT
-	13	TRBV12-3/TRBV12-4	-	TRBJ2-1	CASKGATYNEQFF	TGTGCCTCGAAAGGGGCAACCTACAATGAGCAGTTCTTC
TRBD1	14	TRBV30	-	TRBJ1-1	CAWSVGDRNTEAFF	TGTGCCTGGAGTGTGGGGGACAGGAACACTGAAGCTTTCTTT
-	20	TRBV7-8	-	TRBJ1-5	CASSHTVRGGLPFSNQPQHF	TGTGCCAGCAGCCACACGGTACGCGGGGGGCTACCCTTTAGCAATCAGCCCCAGCATTTT
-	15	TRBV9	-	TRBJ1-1	CASSFGQRMNTEAFF	TGTGCCAGCAGCTTTGGACAACGCATGAACACTGAAGCTTTCTTT
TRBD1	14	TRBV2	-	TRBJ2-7	CASRGTGFGYEQYF	TGTGCCAGCAGGGGGACAGGGTTTGGGTACGAGCAGTACTTC
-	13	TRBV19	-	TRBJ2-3	CASSIQQTDTQYF	TGTGCCAGTAGTATCCAACAGACAGATACGCAGTATTTT
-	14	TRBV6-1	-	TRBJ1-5	CASSENQGRQPQHF	TGTGCCAGCAGTGAGAACCAGGGCAGGCAGCCCCAGCATTTT
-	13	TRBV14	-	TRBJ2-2	CASSPGYTGELFF	TGTGCCAGCAGCCCGGGATACACCGGGGAGCTGTTTTTT
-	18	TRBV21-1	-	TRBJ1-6	CASSPRDRISSYNSPLHF	TGTGCCAGCAGCCCTCGGGACAGAATAAGCTCCTATAATTCACCCCTCCACTTT
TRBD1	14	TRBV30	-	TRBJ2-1	CAWSAGQGADEQFF	TGTGCCTGGAGTGCGGGACAGGGGGCTGATGAGCAGTTCTTC
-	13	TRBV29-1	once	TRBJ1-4	CSVELSTNEKLFF	TGCAGCGTTGAGCTATCTACTAATGAAAAACTGTTTTTT
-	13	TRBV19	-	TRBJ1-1	CASSKTGNTEAFF	TGTGCCAGTAGCAAGACAGGGAACACTGAAGCTTTCTTT
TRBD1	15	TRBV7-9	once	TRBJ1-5	CASSQGQGRNQPQHF	TGTGCCAGCAGCCAAGGACAGGGCCGGAATCAGCCCCAGCATTTT
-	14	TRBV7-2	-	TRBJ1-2	CASSLRAREYGYTF	TGTGCCAGCAGCTTAAGGGCCAGGGAATATGGCTACACCTTC
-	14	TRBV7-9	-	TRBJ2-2	CASRDFLGTGELFF	TGTGCCAGCAGGGACTTCTTGGGGACCGGGGAGCTGTTTTTT
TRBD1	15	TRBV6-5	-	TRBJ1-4	CASSTRTGGVEKLFF	TGTGCCAGCAGTACCCGGACAGGGGGCGTTGAAAAACTGTTTTTT
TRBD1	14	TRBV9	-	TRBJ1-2	CASSAGDSFYGYTF	TGTGCCAGCAGCGCCGGGGACAGTTTCTATGGCTACACCTTC
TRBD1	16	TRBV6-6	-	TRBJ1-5	CASSYRDSYSNQPQHF	TGTGCCAGCAGTTACCGGGACAGCTATAGCAATCAGCCCCAGCATTTT